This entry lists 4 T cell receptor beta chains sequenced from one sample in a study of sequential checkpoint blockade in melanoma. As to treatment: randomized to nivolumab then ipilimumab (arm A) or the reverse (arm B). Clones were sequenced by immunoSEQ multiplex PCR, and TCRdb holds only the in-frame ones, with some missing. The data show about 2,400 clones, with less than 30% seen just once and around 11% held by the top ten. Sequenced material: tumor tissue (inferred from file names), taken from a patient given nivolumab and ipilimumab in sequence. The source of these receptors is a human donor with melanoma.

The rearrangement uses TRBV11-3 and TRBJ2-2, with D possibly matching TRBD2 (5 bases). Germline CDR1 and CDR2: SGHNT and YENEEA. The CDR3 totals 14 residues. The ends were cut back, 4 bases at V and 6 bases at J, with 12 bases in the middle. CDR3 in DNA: TGTGCCAGCAGCTCTGGACTCCGCTCCGGGGAGCTGTTTTTT. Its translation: CASSSGLRSGELFF. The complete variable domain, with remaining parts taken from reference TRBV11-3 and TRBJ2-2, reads EAGVVQSPRYKIIEKKQPVAFWCNPISGHNTLYWYLQNLGQGPELLIRYENEEAVDDSQLPKDRFSAERLKGVDSTLKIQPAELGDSAVYLCASSSGLRSGELFFGEGSRLTVL.

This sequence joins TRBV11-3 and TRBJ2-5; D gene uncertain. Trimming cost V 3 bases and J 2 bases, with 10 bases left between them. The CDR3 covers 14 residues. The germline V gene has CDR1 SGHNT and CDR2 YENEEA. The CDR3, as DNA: TGTGCCAGCAGCTTGCGGCAGGTTCAAGAGACCCAGTACTTC. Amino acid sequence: CASSLRQVQETQYF.

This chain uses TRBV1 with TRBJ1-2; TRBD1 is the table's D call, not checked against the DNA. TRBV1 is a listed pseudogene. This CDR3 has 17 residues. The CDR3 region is CASSQDESAGPNYGYTF. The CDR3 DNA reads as TGCGCCAGCAGCCAAGATGAATCGGCAGGCCCTAACTATGGCTACACCTTC.

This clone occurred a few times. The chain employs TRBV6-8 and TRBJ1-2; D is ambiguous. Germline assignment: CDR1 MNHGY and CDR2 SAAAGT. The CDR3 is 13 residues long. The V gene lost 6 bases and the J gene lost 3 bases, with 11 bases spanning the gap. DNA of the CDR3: TGTGCCAGCAGGCTGACGGATGACTATGGCTACACCTTC. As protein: CASRLTDDYGYTF.